The rows below give T cell receptor beta chains drawn from one sample of a study of OX40 agonist ivuxolimab in advanced cancers. Profiling relied on immunoSEQ multiplex PCR, and the TCRdb table lists in-frame clones only, not all of them. The sample shows approximately 73,000 clones, 85% to 90% of them seen only once. The source was CD4+ or CD8+ T cells sorted from blood, collected in a trial of the OX40 agonist ivuxolimab. Receptors originate from an adult with an advanced solid tumor such as melanoma, head and neck, liver or kidney cancer. Each CDR3 is given with its conserved first and last residue. The order of the fields is V gene, J gene, clone size, D gene, CDR3 protein, CDR3 DNA. A D gene is named only where the DNA matches it firmly. Expanded clones are given a class, and other clones once, few, many or no size at all.

>TRBV5-4|TRBJ1-1|NA|NA
CASSYDKNTEAFF
TGTGCCAGCAGTTACGACAAGAACACTGAAGCTTTCTTT
>TRBV1|TRBJ2-1|NA|NA
CTSSQDNNEQFF
TGCACCAGCAGCCAAGATAACAATGAGCAGTTCTTC
>TRBV5-4|TRBJ1-1|NA|NA
CASSYTEYTEAFF
TGTGCCAGCAGCTATACAGAGTACACTGAAGCTTTCTTT
>TRBV29-1|TRBJ1-2|NA|NA
CSFSKTDYGYTF
TGCAGCTTTTCCAAGACCGACTATGGCTACACCTTC
>TRBV19|TRBJ2-3|NA|TRBD2
CASSLTSGPYAQYF
TGTGCCAGTAGTTTGACTAGCGGTCCCTATGCGCAGTATTTT
>TRBV4-1|TRBJ2-7|NA|NA
CASSQPSGEGTPYEQYF
TGCGCCAGCAGCCAGCCTAGTGGAGAGGGGACGCCCTACGAGCAGTACTTC
>TRBV15|TRBJ1-3|once|NA
CATSPGGGSGNTIYF
TGTGCCACCAGCCCGGGGGGGGGCTCTGGAAACACCATATATTTT
>TRBV9|TRBJ2-1|NA|NA
CASSVAEGYYNEQFF
TGTGCCAGCAGCGTAGCCGAGGGCTACTACAATGAGCAGTTCTTC
>TRBV19|TRBJ2-3|NA|NA
CASTRPLTATSTDTQYF
TGTGCCAGTACCCGACCTCTGACTGCAACAAGCACAGATACGCAGTATTTT
>TRBV2|TRBJ1-2|NA|TRBD1
CASSELGTGLLNYGYTF
TGTGCCAGCAGTGAATTGGGGACAGGGCTCCTTAACTATGGCTACACCTTC
>TRBV28|TRBJ2-5|NA|TRBD1
CASSLNMGTGETQYF
TGTGCCAGCAGTTTAAATATGGGGACAGGGGAGACCCAGTACTTC
>TRBV30|TRBJ2-1|NA|TRBD2
CAWGTSEEYNEQFF
TGTGCCTGGGGGACTAGCGAAGAATACAATGAGCAGTTCTTC
>TRBV13|TRBJ2-7|NA|NA
CASSFLAGSSYEQYF
TGTGCCAGCAGCTTCCTTGCGGGGAGCTCCTACGAGCAGTACTTC
>TRBV21-1|TRBJ1-1|NA|NA
CASSLQRRTEAFF
TGTGCCAGCAGCTTACAGAGGAGGACTGAAGCTTTCTTT
>TRBV5-1|TRBJ2-1|NA|TRBD2
CASSLVVAGGNEQFF
TGCGCCAGCAGCTTGGTAGTAGCGGGAGGGAATGAGCAGTTCTTC
>TRBV7-9|TRBJ1-3|NA|NA
CASSNDGAAIYF
TGTGCCAGCAGCAACGACGGGGCTGCCATATATTTT
>TRBV9|TRBJ2-5|NA|NA
CASSPRPHQETQYF
TGTGCCAGCAGCCCGAGGCCACATCAAGAGACCCAGTACTTC
>TRBV5-4|TRBJ2-1|NA|TRBD2
CASSLGTSGAYNEQFF
TGTGCCAGCAGCTTGGGGACTAGCGGCGCTTACAATGAGCAGTTCTTC
>TRBV7-9|TRBJ2-5|NA|NA
CASSLWQGLQETQYF
TGTGCCAGCAGCTTGTGGCAGGGCTTACAAGAGACCCAGTACTTC
>TRBV9|TRBJ2-5|NA|TRBD2
CASSVGGAQETQYF
TGTGCCAGCAGCGTCGGGGGGGCCCAAGAGACCCAGTACTTC
>TRBV6-6|TRBJ1-4|NA|NA
CASSYLTGPNEKLFF
TGTGCCAGCAGTTACCTCACAGGGCCAAATGAAAAACTGTTTTTT
>TRBV18|TRBJ2-7|NA|NA
CASSPRDYEQYF
TGTGCCAGCTCTCCCAGGGATTACGAGCAGTACTTC
>TRBV2|TRBJ2-2|NA|NA
CASRAYTGELFF
TGTGCCAGCAGAGCCTACACCGGGGAGCTGTTTTTT
>TRBV29-1|TRBJ2-7|NA|TRBD2
CSVEGLAGGKRYEQYF
TGCAGCGTTGAGGGACTAGCGGGAGGAAAACGCTACGAGCAGTACTTC
>TRBV2|TRBJ2-3|NA|NA
CASRTNVDTQYF
TGTGCCAGCAGGACGAACGTAGATACGCAGTATTTT
>TRBV6-1|TRBJ2-5|NA|TRBD2
CASSVQGLAYRETQYF
TGTGCCAGCAGTGTCCAGGGACTAGCGTATCGCGAGACCCAGTACTTC
>TRBV4-1|TRBJ2-7|NA|NA
CASSQESRLYEQYF
TGCGCCAGCAGCCAAGAATCCAGGCTCTACGAGCAGTACTTC
>TRBV9|TRBJ1-3|NA|NA
CASSVDPQLGSGNTIYF
TGTGCCAGCAGCGTAGACCCCCAATTGGGCTCCGGAAACACCATATATTTT
>TRBV30|TRBJ1-2|NA|TRBD1
CAWRDLDGRWTGNYGYTF
TGTGCCTGGAGGGATCTAGACGGCCGTTGGACAGGCAACTATGGCTACACCTTC
>TRBV28|TRBJ2-7|NA|NA
CASSFLRETTASYEQYF
TGTGCCAGCAGTTTTCTTCGGGAGACTACCGCATCCTACGAGCAGTACTTC
>TRBV13|TRBJ2-1|NA|NA
CASSLTRLSYNEQFF
TGTGCCAGCAGCTTAACGAGGCTCTCCTACAATGAGCAGTTCTTC
>TRBV5-1|TRBJ1-3|NA|NA
CASSLWARGPGNTIYF
TGCGCCAGCAGCTTGTGGGCCCGGGGACCCGGAAACACCATATATTTT
>TRBV19|TRBJ1-1|NA|NA
CASSSRVTEAFF
TGTGCCAGTAGTTCTAGGGTAACTGAAGCTTTCTTT
>TRBV7-9|TRBJ2-4|NA|TRBD2
CASSLTSGMAKNIQYF
TGTGCCAGCAGCTTGACTAGCGGGATGGCCAAAAACATTCAGTACTTC
>TRBV30|TRBJ2-5|NA|NA
CAWSVNGVQETQYF
TGTGCCTGGAGTGTTAACGGGGTCCAAGAGACCCAGTACTTC
>TRBV16|TRBJ2-6|NA|NA
CASSPSGRGGGSGANVLTF
TGTGCCAGCAGCCCCTCGGGTCGGGGAGGCGGCTCTGGGGCCAACGTCCTGACTTTC
>TRBV14|TRBJ2-1|NA|TRBD2
CASSREGLAAEQFF
TGTGCCAGCAGCCGAGAGGGACTAGCTGCTGAGCAGTTCTTC
>TRBV5-1|TRBJ2-1|NA|NA
CASSPLLRFDEQFF
TGCGCCAGCAGCCCCCTTCTGAGGTTCGATGAGCAGTTCTTC
>TRBV19|TRBJ2-3|NA|TRBD2
CASAGGITDTQYF
TGTGCCAGTGCGGGAGGAATCACAGATACGCAGTATTTT
>TRBV6-5|TRBJ2-1|NA|TRBD1
CASRDSRGNEQFF
TGTGCCAGCCGGGACAGTAGGGGGAATGAGCAGTTCTTC
>TRBV5-6|TRBJ2-2|NA|NA
CASSFNLVLAGELFF
TGTGCCAGCAGCTTCAACCTAGTACTTGCCGGGGAGCTGTTTTTT
>TRBV30|TRBJ2-3|NA|NA
CAWSGGAPRADTQYF
TGTGCCTGGAGTGGGGGGGCGCCACGGGCAGATACGCAGTATTTT
>TRBV6-1|TRBJ2-2|NA|TRBD1
CASSEFWGQGGTGELFF
TGTGCCAGCAGTGAATTTTGGGGACAGGGTGGCACCGGGGAGCTGTTTTTT
>TRBV5-1|TRBJ1-3|NA|TRBD1
CASSVDRGPGNTIYF
TGCGCCAGCAGCGTGGACAGGGGGCCTGGAAACACCATATATTTT
>TRBV7-8|TRBJ2-1|NA|TRBD2
CASSLELADYNEQFF
TGTGCCAGCAGCTTAGAACTAGCGGACTACAATGAGCAGTTCTTC
>TRBV7-8|TRBJ1-5|NA|NA
CASSSRQTYSNQPQHF
TGTGCCAGCAGCTCACGACAAACTTATAGCAATCAGCCCCAGCATTTT
>TRBV7-9|TRBJ2-3|NA|TRBD2
CASSRTSGTTDTQYF
TGTGCCAGCAGCCGGACTAGCGGGACGACAGATACGCAGTATTTT
>TRBV9|TRBJ2-7|NA|NA
CASSTQPGLSSYEQYF
TGTGCCAGCAGCACCCAACCGGGACTCAGCTCCTACGAGCAGTACTTC
>TRBV19|TRBJ1-5|NA|TRBD1
CASTFGGRGYQPQHF
TGTGCCAGTACCTTCGGGGGCAGGGGGTATCAGCCCCAGCATTTT
>TRBV11-2|TRBJ2-3|NA|NA
CASSLDRDYTDTQYF
TGTGCCAGCAGCTTAGATCGAGACTACACAGATACGCAGTATTTT
>TRBV6-1|TRBJ2-3|NA|TRBD2
CASSEAPGGGTDTQYF
TGTGCCAGCAGTGAGGCCCCTGGGGGGGGCACAGATACGCAGTATTTT
>TRBV18|TRBJ1-3|NA|NA
CASSLSSGNTIYF
TGTGCCAGCTCACTTTCCTCTGGAAACACCATATATTTT
>TRBV10-3|TRBJ1-2|once|TRBD1
CAIGHDPGQGADGYTF
TGTGCCATCGGCCATGACCCGGGACAGGGGGCTGATGGCTACACCTTC
>TRBV6-1|TRBJ2-4|NA|TRBD1
CASSAQGARQYF
TGTGCCAGCAGTGCGCAGGGGGCAAGACAGTACTTC
>TRBV14|TRBJ1-1|NA|NA
CASSPYPGSPNTEAFF
TGTGCCAGCAGCCCCTACCCCGGGAGCCCGAACACTGAAGCTTTCTTT
>TRBV5-8|TRBJ1-1|once|NA
CASRYGQLRMNTEAFF
TGTGCCAGCAGGTACGGACAGCTCCGAATGAACACTGAAGCTTTCTTT
>TRBV18|TRBJ2-5|NA|TRBD2
CASSPGLAVQETQYF
TGTGCCAGCTCACCCGGACTAGCGGTACAAGAGACCCAGTACTTC
>TRBV5-6|TRBJ2-7|NA|NA
CASSRARGGHPYEQYF
TGTGCCAGCAGCCGGGCTAGGGGCGGTCACCCCTACGAGCAGTACTTC
>TRBV7-6|TRBJ2-2|NA|NA
CASSTWGTGNTGELFF
TGTGCCAGCAGCACATGGGGTACAGGGAACACCGGGGAGCTGTTTTTT